The T cell receptor beta chain under discussion was sequenced for a study of blood T cell repertoires in COVID-19. Across the whole study: Nucleic acid was either cDNA or gDNA, and it came from T cells, B-cell-depleted T cells, or PBMCs.

V was trimmed by 3 bases and J by 6 bases, leaving 9 bases between them. CDR3 length equals 13 residues. The V gene's germline CDR1 is SGDLS and CDR2 YYNGEE. In the original processing: The authors estimated nucleated cell counts from reference gene primer amplification. Some clones are missing from TCRdb's copy, which holds only in-frame ones; the method was immunoSEQ multiplex PCR. V, J and clone size are taken as reported in that table, and D and trimming were inferred from the DNA itself. Seen here are approximately 26,000 clones, about four fifths observed once, and the top ten hold roughly 15%.

The sequencing sample was made of peripheral blood. The sequence was obtained from an elderly man with active or convalescent COVID-19. V usage is TRBV9 and J usage is TRBJ2-2; D uncertain. This CDR3 reads CASSADLSGELFF. As DNA, the CDR3 is TGTGCCAGCAGCGCCGACTTGTCCGGGGAGCTGTTTTTT.